This TCR beta chain was observed in a study of T-cell memory formation after mild COVID-19. Germline assignment: CDR1 SGHAT and CDR2 FQNNGV. V gave up 3 bases and J gave up 4 bases, with 6 bases separating them. CDR3 length: 12 amino acids. TCRdb passed the 5' RACE reads through MiXCR, listing each CDR3 protein once. Of about 250,000 distinct CDR3 sequences listed, about 16% were seen once; the top ten hold approximately 3.5%. This clonotype has more than one count but fewer than ten. The chain is built from TRBV11-2 and TRBJ1-1; D is uncertain. The sequence derives from a man aged 18-30 years who had mild COVID-19 (a few samples of this study predate the infection). Cell type and time point are not known. Sequencing was done on a sample of PBMCs or a T cell subset sorted from them (not recorded which). The CDR3 sequence is CASSFVGTEAFF. The CDR3 nucleotides read TGTGCCAGCAGCTTCGTCGGCACTGAAGCTTTCTTT.